The 19 T cell receptor beta chains given below trace back to one sample, sequenced in a study of a mutant IDH1 vaccine in newly diagnosed glioma. Libraries were prepared by immunoSEQ multiplex PCR; TCRdb keeps only in-frame clonotypes and omits some of them. The sample gives 25,000 to 35,000 clones, 65% to 85% of which show up once; 7.5% to 9.5% is in the top ten. Time point denoted: week 23, last vaccination. Vaccination comprised doses that each held 300 ug of mutant IDH1 20-mer peptide, plus topical imiquimod. These receptors lack a known antigen. The source was PBMCs, collected from a glioma patient whose treatment included an IDH1 peptide vaccine. Every receptor here comes from a young woman with glioma.

V usage is TRBV7-8 and J usage is TRBJ1-1; D is uncertain. This CDR3 spans 13 amino acids. Germline-derived CDR1 and CDR2 are SGHVS and FQNEAQ. The germline V and J ends were trimmed by 1 base and 6 bases, with 9 bases remaining between them. The CDR3 region has the DNA TGTGCCAGCAGCTTAGGGGTTCGGGCTGAAGCTTTCTTT. Residues: CASSLGVRAEAFF.

This clone is deemed medium-sized (0.01 to 0.1%). J is TRBJ2-5 and V is TRBV13, with D possibly being TRBD2 (6 bases). Germline assignment: CDR1 PRHDT and CDR2 FYEKMQ (reference sequence). The length of the CDR3 is 14 residues. Trimming removed 6 bases at V and 5 bases at J, with 16 bases between. In nucleotides, the CDR3 is TGTGCCAGCAGATTCAACGGGGGAGAGGAGACCCAGTACTTC. It is translated as CASRFNGGEETQYF.

The chain combines TRBV2 with TRBJ2-3; a weak D match, TRBD1 (6 bases). The ends were cut back, 5 bases at V and 0 bases at J, with 12 bases in the middle. The CDR3 loop spans 15 amino acids. Germline lookup yields CDR1 SNHLY and CDR2 FYNNEI. The CDR3 protein is CASSSQGLSTDTQYF. Written as DNA, the CDR3 is TGTGCCAGCAGTTCACAGGGATTAAGCACAGATACGCAGTATTTT.

The chain is built from TRBV7-9 and TRBJ2-7; D not resolved. The germline gives CDR1 SEHNR, CDR2 FQNEAQ (reference sequence). Trimming stripped 2 bases from V and 3 bases from J, with 5 bases between. This CDR3 has 12 amino acids. The chain's CDR3 is CASSLSVYEQYF. CDR3 nucleotide sequence: TGTGCCAGCAGCTTATCCGTCTACGAGCAGTACTTC.

This clone has a handful of counts. The genes are TRBV10-3 and TRBJ1-5; D is unclear. Germline CDR1 ENHRY, CDR2 SYGVKD. The CDR3 is 16 residues long. The germline V and J ends were trimmed by 2 bases and 3 bases, with 14 bases remaining between them. The CDR3 region is CAISESNVEANQPQHF. In DNA form, the CDR3 reads TGTGCCATCAGTGAGAGCAACGTGGAAGCCAATCAGCCCCAGCATTTT.

The gene calls are TRBV5-6 and TRBJ2-1; 7 bases agree with TRBD2. With 3 bases clipped from V and 6 bases from J, the junction kept 9 bases outside the gene matches. Germline lookup yields CDR1 SGHDT and CDR2 YYEEEE. This CDR3 comprises 15 residues. The DNA for the CDR3 is TGTGCCAGCAGCTCTGGGGGGGGAAGTATCAATGAGCAGTTCTTC. This sequence encodes CASSSGGGSINEQFF.

The chain employs TRBV7-8 and TRBJ2-1; tentative D call: TRBD2 (6 bases). V lost 5 bases, J lost 6 bases, and 11 bases lay in between. The germline V gene has CDR1 SGHVS and CDR2 FQNEAQ. There are 13 residues in the CDR3. This CDR3 is CASSPGRGNEQFF. The CDR3 coding sequence is TGTGCCAGCAGCCCCGGGAGAGGCAATGAGCAGTTCTTC.

The J gene is TRBJ2-7, the V gene TRBV6-5, with 10 bases identical to TRBD2. CDR3 length equals 15 residues. Germline V gene data show CDR1 as MNHEY and CDR2 as SVGAGI. The trim removed 2 bases at V and 3 bases at J, leaving 4 bases unmatched. The CDR3 DNA reads as TGTGCCAGCAGTTACGGCAGCGGGGGGGGCTACGAGCAGTACTTC. Residues: CASSYGSGGGYEQYF.

This clone was seen more than once but under ten times. The V call is TRBV9, the J call TRBJ1-5, with unresolved D. Between the trimmed V and J ends, which lost 1 base and 9 bases, there was a span of 11 bases. Germline assignment: CDR1 SGDLS and CDR2 YYNGEE. The CDR3 loop spans 13 amino acids. The CDR3 region has the DNA TGTGCCAGCAGCGTAAACCCAGTTGCGCCCCAGCATTTT. Residues: CASSVNPVAPQHF.

This clone was seen a few times. V usage is TRBV4-3 and J usage is TRBJ1-5, with D unclear. Trimming left V 4 bases short and J 3 bases short, with 16 bases between. This CDR3 spans 16 amino acids. Germline lookup yields CDR1 LGHNA and CDR2 YSLEER. The CDR3 DNA reads TGCGCCAGCAGCCCCATAGCCAGCGTGTCCAATCAGCCCCAGCATTTT. Its protein product is CASSPIASVSNQPQHF.

This chain connects TRBV19 to TRBJ2-7; TRBD1 is a possible D gene (5 bases). The V end was cut by 3 bases, the J end by 2 bases, with 14 bases between. The V gene's germline CDR1 is LNHDA and CDR2 SQIVND (reference sequence). CDR3 length: 15 amino acids. This chain's CDR3 is CASSISGNGPYEQYF. CDR3 nucleotide sequence: TGTGCCAGTAGTATTTCAGGGAACGGGCCCTACGAGCAGTACTTC.

This sequence joins TRBV7-1 and TRBJ2-7; 9 nucleotides align to TRBD2. TRBV7-1 has ORF status, its function being uncertain. The CDR3 spans 16 residues. J gave up 2 bases and V 5 bases, and 10 bases lay outside the gene matches. DNA for the CDR3: TGTGCCAGCAGCCATAGTCGGTCTAGCGGGACCTACGAGCAGTACTTC. Translation: CASSHSRSSGTYEQYF.

The V gene is TRBV5-4, the J gene TRBJ2-7; D call uncertain. V lost 0 bases and J 5 bases, leaving 9 bases between the germline ends. CDR1 and CDR2 from the germline V gene are SGHNT and YYREEE (reference sequence). The CDR3 covers 13 residues. The CDR3 region is CASSLVGLNEQYF. Written as DNA, the CDR3 is TGTGCCAGCAGCTTGGTAGGGTTGAACGAGCAGTACTTC.

The chain combines TRBV5-1 with TRBJ2-3; 7 nucleotides align to TRBD1. Germline V lookup: CDR1 SGHRS, CDR2 YFSETQ. With 4 bases clipped from V and 0 bases from J, the junction kept 26 bases outside the gene matches. This CDR3 has 22 residues. CDR3 amino acids: CASSRGRQGRSNVITSTDTQYF. The DNA of the CDR3 is TGCGCCAGCAGCCGAGGTAGACAGGGACGATCTAATGTAATTACTAGCACAGATACGCAGTATTTT. The full variable domain, in which reference TRBV5-1 and TRBJ2-3 provide the parts outside the CDR3, is KAGVTQTPRYLIKTRGQQVTLSCSPISGHRSVSWYQQTPGQGLQFLFEYFSETQRNKGNFPGRFSGRQFSNSRSEMNVSTLELGDSALYLCASSRGRQGRSNVITSTDTQYFGPGTRLTVL.

The gene calls are TRBV9 and TRBJ2-5, with a tentative D call TRBD2 (6 bases). The CDR3 sequence is 14 residues long. Trimming removed 0 bases at V and 4 bases at J, with 10 bases between. The germline V gene has CDR1 SGDLS and CDR2 YYNGEE. This CDR3 is CASSVGGGVETQYF. In DNA, the CDR3 is TGTGCCAGCAGCGTAGGGGGCGGGGTAGAGACCCAGTACTTC.

CDR3 loop: CASSLGDLRNEQFF. The CDR3 bases are TGTGCCAGCAGCTTAGGAGATCTGAGGAATGAGCAGTTCTTC. V usage is TRBV7-9 and J usage is TRBJ2-1; no firm D call. V dropped 1 base and J dropped 7 bases, with 11 bases sitting between them. The CDR3 has 14 residues. CDR1 is SEHNR, CDR2 FQNEAQ, per germline (reference sequence).

The chain couples TRBV5-8 to TRBJ2-2; the D is unclear. Trimming left V 6 bases short and J 8 bases short, with 2 bases between. This CDR3 contains 9 residues. CDR1 is SGHTS and CDR2 is YDEGEE in the germline V gene. CDR3 residues: CASMGELFF. The CDR3, as DNA: TGTGCCAGCATGGGGGAGCTGTTTTTT.

The genes are TRBV7-2 and TRBJ1-2; D might be TRBD1 (5 bases). This CDR3 spans 14 amino acids. Germline CDR1 and CDR2: SGHTA and FQGNSA. V was cut by 1 base and J by 4 bases, with 10 bases left in between. CDR3 in DNA: TGTGCCAGCAGCTTAGGTGACAGACCCTATGGCTACACCTTC. Translating it yields CASSLGDRPYGYTF.

This clone appeared once. The chain has TRBV5-1 and TRBJ1-4, with D tentatively TRBD1 (5 bases). Germline lookup yields CDR1 SGHRS and CDR2 YFSETQ. Trimming cost V 1 base and J 4 bases, with 8 bases left between them. This CDR3 has 14 residues. Here the CDR3 DNA reads TGCGCCAGCAGCTTGTTGCAGGGTAATGAAAAACTGTTTTTT. It codes for CASSLLQGNEKLFF.